Listed below are T cell receptor beta chains from one sample, sequenced in a study of blood T cell repertoires in COVID-19. Data came from immunoSEQ multiplex PCR; TCRdb stores just in-frame clones and leaves some out. This table has about 52,000 clones, more than 70% appearing once. Sequencing used peripheral blood. Every receptor here comes from a woman of 80 years or more with acute or convalescent COVID-19. Both conserved end residues are part of each CDR3. A D gene is named only where the DNA matches it firmly. Size is stated for part of the rows, as once, few or many counts, or as a class when the clone is expanded.

j_call v_call d_call clone_size cdr3_aa cdr3_nt
TRBJ1-1 TRBV21-1 NA NA CARDTPLAFF TGTGCCAGGGACACCCCCCTGGCTTTCTTT
TRBJ2-7 TRBV9 TRBD1 NA CASSVGTGGSYEQYF TGTGCCAGCAGCGTAGGGACAGGGGGCTCCTACGAGCAGTACTTC
TRBJ2-2 TRBV6-4 NA NA CASSIGHSNTGELFF TGTGCCAGCAGTATCGGACATTCGAACACCGGGGAGCTGTTTTTT
TRBJ1-2 TRBV11-3 NA NA CASSLQGNYGYTF TGTGCCAGCAGCTTACAGGGTAACTATGGCTACACCTTC
TRBJ1-6 TRBV5-1 TRBD1 NA CASSFGQESSPLHF TGCGCCAGCAGCTTCGGACAGGAGAGTTCACCCCTCCACTTT
TRBJ2-3 TRBV3-1/TRBV3-2 TRBD2 NA CASSQGETSGSLDRQYF TGTGCCAGCAGCCAAGGAGAAACTAGCGGGAGCCTAGACAGGCAGTATTTT
TRBJ2-7 TRBV7-8 TRBD2 NA CASLPGRETGVVYEQYF TGTGCCAGCTTGCCCGGGCGGGAGACGGGGGTGGTTTACGAGCAGTACTTC
TRBJ2-7 TRBV19 TRBD1 NA CASSPQGVNEQYF TGTGCCAGTAGTCCACAGGGGGTTAATGAGCAGTACTTC
TRBJ2-2 TRBV3-1/TRBV3-2 TRBD2 NA CASSFRTRKGSGELFF TGTGCCAGCAGCTTCCGGACTAGAAAGGGCTCCGGGGAGCTGTTTTTT
TRBJ2-1 TRBV3-1/TRBV3-2 NA NA CASSQEGPGGLRGNEQFF TGTGCCAGCAGCCAAGAGGGGCCCGGGGGGCTGAGAGGCAATGAGCAGTTCTTC
TRBJ1-1 TRBV7-8 NA many CASSLAGGNTEAFF TGTGCCAGCAGCTTAGCCGGAGGGAACACTGAAGCTTTCTTT
TRBJ2-2 TRBV19 NA NA CASTSSSTVSTGELFF TGTGCCAGTACCTCATCTTCGACTGTTTCTACCGGGGAGCTGTTTTTT
TRBJ2-2 TRBV7-3 TRBD2 NA CASSLAGAQGTGELFF TGTGCCAGCAGCCTAGCGGGAGCCCAGGGCACCGGGGAGCTGTTTTTT
TRBJ1-1 TRBV28 NA NA CASSFTQVTEAFF TGTGCCAGCAGTTTTACGCAGGTTACTGAAGCTTTCTTT
TRBJ1-2 TRBV27 TRBD1 NA CASSLNSWTGEDGYTF TGTGCCAGCAGTTTAAATTCCTGGACAGGGGAAGACGGCTACACCTTC
TRBJ1-2 TRBV5-1 NA NA CASSGAEAGKTYGYTF TGCGCCAGCAGCGGGGCCGAGGCGGGGAAGACCTATGGCTACACCTTC
TRBJ1-2 TRBV29-1 NA few CSVEDEHPNGYTF TGCAGCGTTGAAGATGAACATCCCAATGGCTACACCTTC
TRBJ2-2 TRBV9 NA NA CASSVRMANTGELFF TGTGCCAGCAGCGTAAGAATGGCTAACACCGGGGAGCTGTTTTTT
TRBJ1-3 TRBV28 NA NA CATQYRVSGNTIYF TGTGCCACCCAATACAGGGTCTCTGGAAACACCATATATTTT
TRBJ2-3 TRBV25-1 NA NA CASSEIATDTQYF TGTGCCAGCAGTGAGATAGCCACAGATACGCAGTATTTT
TRBJ2-3 TRBV27 NA once CASSLSRAGGWDTQYF TGTGCCAGCAGTTTATCCAGGGCAGGGGGGTGGGATACGCAGTATTTT
TRBJ1-6 TRBV4-1 NA NA CASSQQGYNSPLHF TGCGCCAGCAGCCAACAGGGTTATAATTCACCCCTCCACTTT
TRBJ2-3 TRBV5-6 TRBD1 NA CASSLGGQSSTDTQYF TGTGCCAGCAGCTTGGGGGGACAGTCTAGCACAGATACGCAGTATTTT
TRBJ2-2 TRBV30 NA NA CAWSSLTGELFF TGTGCCTGGAGCTCCCTGACCGGGGAGCTGTTTTTT
TRBJ2-5 TRBV3-1/TRBV3-2 TRBD1 NA CASSRMDREETQYF TGTGCCAGCAGCCGAATGGACAGGGAAGAGACCCAGTACTTC
TRBJ2-7 TRBV2 NA NA CASSESLAAPRQYF TGTGCCAGCAGTGAGTCTCTCGCGGCCCCCCGGCAGTACTTC
TRBJ2-7 TRBV5-4 TRBD1 NA CASSSGGTGAYEQYF TGTGCCAGCAGCTCGGGAGGGACAGGGGCCTACGAGCAGTACTTC
TRBJ1-5 TRBV10-2 TRBD1 NA CASSDHSGTGREPQHF TGCGCCAGCAGTGACCACTCCGGGACAGGGAGGGAGCCCCAGCATTTT
TRBJ1-2 TRBV19 TRBD1 NA CASRQQPTGARGYTF TGTGCCAGTCGACAGCAACCGACAGGGGCTAGGGGCTACACCTTC